This T cell receptor beta chain originates from a study of blood T cell repertoires in COVID-19. Measured with immunoSEQ multiplex PCR; TCRdb has only the in-frame clones, and not every one. The sample contains some 160,000 clones, roughly 93% of which appear only once. Germline-derived CDR1 and CDR2 are SGHRS and YFSETQ. V dropped 3 bases and J dropped 1; count of bases not matched to a gene: 6. This CDR3 is built from 17 residues. This receptor was taken from a man aged 18 to 30 with acute or convalescent COVID-19. Specimen: peripheral blood. The chain employs TRBV5-1 and TRBJ2-6; 8 bases match TRBD2. The CDR3 loop reads CASSSGGARSGANVLTF. CDR3 nucleotides: TGCGCCAGCAGCTCCGGGGGGGCAAGGTCTGGGGCCAACGTCCTGACTTTC.